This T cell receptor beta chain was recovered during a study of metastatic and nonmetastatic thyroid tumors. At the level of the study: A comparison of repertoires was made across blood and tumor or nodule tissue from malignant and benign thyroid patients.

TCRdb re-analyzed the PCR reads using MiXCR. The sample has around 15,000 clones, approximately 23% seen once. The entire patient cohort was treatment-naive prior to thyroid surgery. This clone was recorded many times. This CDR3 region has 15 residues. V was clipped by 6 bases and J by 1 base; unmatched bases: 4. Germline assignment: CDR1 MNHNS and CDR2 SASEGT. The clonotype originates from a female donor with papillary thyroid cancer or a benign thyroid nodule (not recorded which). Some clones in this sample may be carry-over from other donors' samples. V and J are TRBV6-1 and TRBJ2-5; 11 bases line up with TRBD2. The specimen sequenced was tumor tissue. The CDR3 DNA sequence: TGTGCCAGCAGCCCTACTAGCGGGGGCCAAGAGACCCAGTACTTC. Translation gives CASSPTSGGQETQYF.